Here is one T cell receptor beta chain with its context. The antigen is not known. No conserved phenylalanine or tryptophan ends this CDR3, so it is likely a read error. These data are taken from a study of blood T cells in healthy people across ages. Study-wide results and caveats: Percentage of naive T cells showed a strong correlation with TCR beta diversity. Underestimates were what the diversity estimates from one million T cells were considered to be. Lack of knowledge of donor CMV status possibly confounded expanded clonotype changes.

Combining a sample-barcoded 5' primer with a J-beta primer mix, a second PCR ran for roughly 6 to 11 cycles. Tagging of each cDNA molecule was performed by a template-switch adaptor with 12 random nucleotides. TCRdb analysed the 5' RACE reads with MiXCR anew, one entry per CDR3 protein. The data show 730,000 or so distinct CDR3 sequences, over 40% seen once. This CDR3 has 14 amino acids. CDR1 is LNHNV, CDR2 YYDKDF, per germline (reference sequence). V was cut by 0 bases and J by 4 bases, with 8 bases left in between. Source material: blood. The sequence derives from an elderly man in good health. This chain links TRBV15 with TRBJ2-3; D is unresolved. CDR3 sequence reads: CATSRDRVADTQYL. CDR3 coding DNA: TGTGCCACCAGCAGAGATCGGGTAGCAGATACGCAGTATTTA.